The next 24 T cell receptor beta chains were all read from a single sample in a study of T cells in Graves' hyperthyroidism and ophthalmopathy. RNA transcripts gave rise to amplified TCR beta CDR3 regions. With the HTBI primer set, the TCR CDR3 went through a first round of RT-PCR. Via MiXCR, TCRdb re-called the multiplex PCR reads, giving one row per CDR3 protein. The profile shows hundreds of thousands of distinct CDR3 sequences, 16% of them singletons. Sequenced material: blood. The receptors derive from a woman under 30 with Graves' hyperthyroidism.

CDR3 residues: CASSLGLAVDTGELFF. The DNA of the CDR3 is TGCGCCAGCAGCTTGGGGCTAGCGGTGGACACCGGGGAGCTGTTTTTT. The gene calls are TRBV5-1 and TRBJ2-2, with 7 bases identical to TRBD2. V trimming: 0 bases; J trimming: 3 bases; junction bases outside the gene matches: 5. CDR3 length equals 16 residues. Germline CDR1 SGHRS, CDR2 YFSETQ.

DNA of the CDR3: TGTGCCAGCGGAAACCCCCGGCGGACATCGGGGGGGGGAGGAAACACTGAAGCTTTCTTT. Its protein is CASGNPRRTSGGGGNTEAFF. The chain links TRBV28 to TRBJ1-1; possible D gene TRBD1, 5 bases. This CDR3 has 20 amino acids. V lost 8 bases to trimming and J lost 2 bases, with 33 bases between them. CDR1 and CDR2 from the germline V gene are MDHEN and SYDVKM.

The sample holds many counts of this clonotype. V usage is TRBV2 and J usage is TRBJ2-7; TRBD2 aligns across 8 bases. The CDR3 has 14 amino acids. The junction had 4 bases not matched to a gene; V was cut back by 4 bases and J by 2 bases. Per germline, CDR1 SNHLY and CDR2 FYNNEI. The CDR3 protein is CASSGGGITYEQYF. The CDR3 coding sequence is TGTGCCAGCAGTGGCGGGGGGATCACCTACGAGCAGTACTTC.

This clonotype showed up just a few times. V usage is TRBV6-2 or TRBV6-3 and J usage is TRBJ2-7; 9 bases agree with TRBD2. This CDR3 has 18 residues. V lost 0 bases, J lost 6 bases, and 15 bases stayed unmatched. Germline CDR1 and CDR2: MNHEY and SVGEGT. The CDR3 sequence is CASSYSRVGSSGAGEQYF. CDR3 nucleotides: TGTGCCAGCAGTTACTCGAGGGTAGGGTCTAGCGGGGCCGGCGAGCAGTACTTC.

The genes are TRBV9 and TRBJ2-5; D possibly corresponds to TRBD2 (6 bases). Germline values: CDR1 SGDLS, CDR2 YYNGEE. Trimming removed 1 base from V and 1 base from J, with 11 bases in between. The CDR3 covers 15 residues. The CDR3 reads CASSVLRGSQETQYF. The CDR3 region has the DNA TGTGCCAGCAGCGTATTGCGGGGCAGCCAAGAGACCCAGTACTTC. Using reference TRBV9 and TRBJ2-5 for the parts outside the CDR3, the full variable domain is DSGVTQTPKHLITATGQRVTLRCSPRSGDLSVYWYQQSLDQGLQFLIQYYNGEERAKGNILERFSAQQFPDLHSELNLSSLELGDSALYFCASSVLRGSQETQYFGPGTRLLVL.

The CDR3 sequence is CASSPLSSGTGISSNTEAFF. Written as DNA, the CDR3 is TGTGCCAGCAGTCCCCTGTCCTCCGGGACAGGGATCAGTTCGAACACTGAAGCTTTCTTT. This chain joins TRBV6-1 and TRBJ1-1; 9 bases align to TRBD1. The germline V gene has CDR1 MNHNS and CDR2 SASEGT. The length of the CDR3 is 20 residues. The J segment lost 1 base and the V segment lost 5 bases, leaving 20 bases of the junction unmatched.

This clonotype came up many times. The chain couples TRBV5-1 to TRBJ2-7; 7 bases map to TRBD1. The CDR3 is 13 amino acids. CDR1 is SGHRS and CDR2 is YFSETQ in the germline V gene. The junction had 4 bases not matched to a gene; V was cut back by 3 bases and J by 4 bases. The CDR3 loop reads CASSSGQPYEQYF. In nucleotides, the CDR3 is TGCGCCAGCAGCTCGGGACAGCCATACGAGCAGTACTTC.

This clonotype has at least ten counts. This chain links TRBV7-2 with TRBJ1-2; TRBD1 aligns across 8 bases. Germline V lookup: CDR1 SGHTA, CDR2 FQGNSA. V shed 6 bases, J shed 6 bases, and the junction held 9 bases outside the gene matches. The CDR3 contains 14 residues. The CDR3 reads CASRDRQGKDGYTF. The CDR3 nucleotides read TGTGCCAGCAGGGATCGACAGGGGAAGGATGGCTACACCTTC.

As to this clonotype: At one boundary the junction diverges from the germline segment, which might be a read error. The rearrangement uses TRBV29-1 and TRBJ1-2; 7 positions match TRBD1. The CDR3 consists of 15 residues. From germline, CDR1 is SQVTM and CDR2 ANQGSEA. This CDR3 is CSVAAQTGKWDGCTF. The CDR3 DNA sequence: TGCAGCGTCGCCGCCCAGACAGGGAAGTGGGATGGCTGCACCTTC.

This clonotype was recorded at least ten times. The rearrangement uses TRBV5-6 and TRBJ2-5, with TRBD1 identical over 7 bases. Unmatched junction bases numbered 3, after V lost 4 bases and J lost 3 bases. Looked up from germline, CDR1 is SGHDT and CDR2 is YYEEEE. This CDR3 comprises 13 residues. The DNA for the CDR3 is TGTGCCAGCAGCAAAGGGACAGAAGAGACCCAGTACTTC. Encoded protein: CASSKGTEETQYF.

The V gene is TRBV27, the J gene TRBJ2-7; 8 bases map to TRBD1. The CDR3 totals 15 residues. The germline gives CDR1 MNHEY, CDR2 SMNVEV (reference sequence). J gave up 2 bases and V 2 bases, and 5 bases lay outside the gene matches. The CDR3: CASSLMSTGAYEQYF. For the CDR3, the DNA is TGTGCCAGCAGTTTAATGTCGACAGGGGCCTACGAGCAGTACTTC.

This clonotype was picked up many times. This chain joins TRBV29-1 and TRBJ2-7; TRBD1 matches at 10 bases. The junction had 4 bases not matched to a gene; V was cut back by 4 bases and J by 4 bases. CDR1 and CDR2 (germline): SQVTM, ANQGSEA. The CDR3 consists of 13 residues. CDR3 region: CSVGGQGPYEQYF. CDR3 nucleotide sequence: TGCAGCGTTGGGGGACAGGGGCCTTACGAGCAGTACTTC.

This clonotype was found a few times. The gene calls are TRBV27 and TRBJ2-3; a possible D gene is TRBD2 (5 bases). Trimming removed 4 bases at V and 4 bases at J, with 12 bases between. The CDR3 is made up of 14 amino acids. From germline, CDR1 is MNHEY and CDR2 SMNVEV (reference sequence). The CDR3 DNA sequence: TGTGCCAGCAGTTCGGAGGTCCGGGCAGATACGCAGTATTTT. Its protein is CASSSEVRADTQYF.

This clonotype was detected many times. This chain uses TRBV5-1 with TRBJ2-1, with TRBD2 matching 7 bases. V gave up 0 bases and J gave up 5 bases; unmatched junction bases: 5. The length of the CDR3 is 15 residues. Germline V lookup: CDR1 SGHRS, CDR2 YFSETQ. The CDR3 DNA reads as TGCGCCAGCAGCTTGGTCGGGCTAGCGGACAATGAGCAGTTCTTC. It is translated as CASSLVGLADNEQFF. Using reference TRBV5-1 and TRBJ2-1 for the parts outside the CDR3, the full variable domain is KAGVTQTPRYLIKTRGQQVTLSCSPISGHRSVSWYQQTPGQGLQFLFEYFSETQRNKGNFPGRFSGRQFSNSRSEMNVSTLELGDSALYLCASSLVGLADNEQFFGPGTRLTVL.

Written as DNA, the CDR3 is TGTGCCAGCAGCTCGGACAGGAGAAATGAAAAACTGTTTTTT. Translating gives CASSSDRRNEKLFF. This chain joins TRBV7-2 and TRBJ1-4, with 7 bases lining up with TRBD1. Germline V gene data show CDR1 as SGHTA and CDR2 as FQGNSA. This CDR3 has 14 amino acids. Trimming cost V 4 bases and J 5 bases; bases outside gene matches: 4.

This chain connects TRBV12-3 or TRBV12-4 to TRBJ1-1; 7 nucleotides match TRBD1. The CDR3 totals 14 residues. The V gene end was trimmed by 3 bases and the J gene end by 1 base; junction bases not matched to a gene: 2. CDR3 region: CASSFWTGNTEAFF. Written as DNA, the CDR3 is TGTGCCAGCAGTTTTTGGACAGGGAACACTGAAGCTTTCTTT.

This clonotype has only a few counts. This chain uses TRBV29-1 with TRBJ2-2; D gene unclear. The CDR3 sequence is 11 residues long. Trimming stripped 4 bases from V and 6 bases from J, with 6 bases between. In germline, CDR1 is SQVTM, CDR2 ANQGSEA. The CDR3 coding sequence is TGCAGCGTTGCGTCTTCCGGGGAGCTGTTTTTT. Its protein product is CSVASSGELFF.

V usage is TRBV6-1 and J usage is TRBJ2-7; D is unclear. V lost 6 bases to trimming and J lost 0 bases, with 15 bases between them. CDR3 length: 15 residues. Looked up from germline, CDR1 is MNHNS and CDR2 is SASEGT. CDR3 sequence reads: CASSRQDLISYEQYF. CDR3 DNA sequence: TGTGCCAGCAGCCGCCAGGACCTAATCTCCTACGAGCAGTACTTC.

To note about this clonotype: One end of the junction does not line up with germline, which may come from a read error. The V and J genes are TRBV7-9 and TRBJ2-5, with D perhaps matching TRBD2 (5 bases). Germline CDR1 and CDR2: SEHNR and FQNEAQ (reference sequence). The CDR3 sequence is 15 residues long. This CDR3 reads CASSQDTGSQETQYF. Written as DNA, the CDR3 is TGCGCCAGCAGCCAAGATACGGGATCACAAGAGACCCAGTACTTC. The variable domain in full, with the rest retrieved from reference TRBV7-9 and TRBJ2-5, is DTGVSQNPRHKITKRGQNVTFRCDPISEHNRLYWYRQTLGQGPEFLTYFQNEAQLEKSRLLSDRFSAERPKGSFSTLEIQRTEQGDSAMYLCASSQDTGSQETQYFGPGTRLLVL.

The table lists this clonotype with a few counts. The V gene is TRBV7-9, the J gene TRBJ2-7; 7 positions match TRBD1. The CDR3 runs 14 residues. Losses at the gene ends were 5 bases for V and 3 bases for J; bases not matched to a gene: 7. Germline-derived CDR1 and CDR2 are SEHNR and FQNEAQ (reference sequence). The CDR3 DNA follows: TGTGCCAGCAGCAGGACAGGAAATTACTACGAGCAGTACTTC. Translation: CASSRTGNYYEQYF.

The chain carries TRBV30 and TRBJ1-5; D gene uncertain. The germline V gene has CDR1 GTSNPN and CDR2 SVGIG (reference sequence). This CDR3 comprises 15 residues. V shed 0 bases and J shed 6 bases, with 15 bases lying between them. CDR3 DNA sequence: TGTGCCTGGAGTGTCCAGAGAGGAGGGTTTCAGCCCCAGCATTTT. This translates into CAWSVQRGGFQPQHF.

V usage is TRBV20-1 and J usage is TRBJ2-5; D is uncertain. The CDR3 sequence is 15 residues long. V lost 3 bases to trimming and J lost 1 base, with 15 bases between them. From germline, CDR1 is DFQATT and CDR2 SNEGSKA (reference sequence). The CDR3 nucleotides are TGCAGTGCTAGTCGCGCAGCCAGGCGCCAAGAGACCCAGTACTTC. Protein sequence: CSASRAARRQETQYF.

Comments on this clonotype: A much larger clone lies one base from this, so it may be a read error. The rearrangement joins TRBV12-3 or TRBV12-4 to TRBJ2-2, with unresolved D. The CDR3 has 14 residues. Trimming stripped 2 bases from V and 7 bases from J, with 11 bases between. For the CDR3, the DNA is TGTGCCAGCAGTTTAATCCGCGTTGTCGGGGAGCTGTTTTTT. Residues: CASSLIRVVGELFF.

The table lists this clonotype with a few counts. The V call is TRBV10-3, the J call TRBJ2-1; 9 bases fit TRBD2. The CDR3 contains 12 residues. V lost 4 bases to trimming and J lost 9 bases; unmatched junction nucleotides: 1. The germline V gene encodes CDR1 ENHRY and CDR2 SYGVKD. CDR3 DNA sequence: TGTGCCATCAGTGTAGCGGGGGTTGAGCAGTTCTTC. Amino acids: CAISVAGVEQFF.